The T cell receptor beta chain under discussion was sequenced for a study of cytomegalovirus exposure and HLA in healthy donors (dated by TCRdb to about 2017). About the investigation overall: An earlier analysis of about 530 of the donors reported around 280 Gb of sequence data and around 120 million unique TCR beta sequences obtained from about 179 million T cells. HLA typing included class I and class II loci at four-digit resolution. Every discovery cohort repertoire had been produced on one sequencing platform. The study profiled the T cell repertoires of about 720 subjects by immunosequencing and related them to cytomegalovirus serostatus. Roughly 300 gigabases of sequencing data and approximately 93 million unique TCR sequences were included in an early release covering roughly 600 HLA-typed donors. High-throughput TCR immunosequencing, statistical association of individual TCRs with disease status, and machine learning were combined to predict cytomegalovirus infection status. Typing coverage varied by locus: about 629-640 donors for A, B, C, DRB1 and DQB1; roughly 520 for DQA1; more than 600 for DPA1; roughly 450 for DPB1. Several DR-DQ haplotypes were handled as single units for association and clustering because linkage in the cohort was strong. A later genetic analysis took genome-wide SNP genotypes for about 55% of the 666 donors and used that subset as a discovery cohort. A separate validation cohort of more than 100 different subjects was used in addition to the roughly 640-subject first cohort. On average, roughly 250,000 unique TCR beta nucleotide sequences were sequenced per donor among several hundred genotyped donors of the cohort, with 15% to 20% of those sequences being non-productive. Donor age, sex, ethnicity and CMV serostatus were compiled alongside the repertoire data. Rather than drawing on any new phenotypic data, the later analysis identified candidate immune exposures from TCR beta sequences and the way those sequences occurred across donors. The aim of the study was to test whether cataloging public T cell receptors could identify signatures of past pathogen exposure. A later analysis re-analyzed previously published TCR beta repertoires from about 600 donors and added high-resolution HLA genotyping to study TCR occurrence patterns. An earlier analysis of nearly 600 of the donors applied high-throughput TCR beta sequencing to assess whether each TCR beta V gene segment acted as functional or pseudogenic. Among the approximately 430 genotyped donors, around 81% belonged to the genetic ancestry cluster associated with self-reported Caucasian donors. Study-level results and caveats: Correlated functional status among segregating V segments might be attributable to linkage disequilibrium, but an unknown experimental factor could not be ruled out. It was suggested by the authors that the approach could potentially be generalized to other disease states and immunological phenotypes. In a later analysis, most CMV-associated TCR beta chains were found to appear HLA-restricted, with HLA associations seemingly driven largely by CMV exposure. The study listed 150 to 200 TCR beta chains as associated with cytomegalovirus. Compared with the approximately 670-donor mean, donors in an Asian-associated ancestry cluster had fewer N-insertions in productive TCRs, according to a later genetic analysis. Specific HLA alleles were associated with roughly 17,000 TCR beta sequences at a false discovery rate of 0.05 in a later analysis. HLA typing was unavailable for some donors at each locus, so association tests used only the typed subset. When HLA alleles, especially DR and DQ, strongly co-occurred, TCR associations were difficult to assign to individual alleles. The classifier was reported to diagnose cytomegalovirus status with high specificity and sensitivity in both the original cohort and the validation cohort. A further reported finding was that TCR beta sequences accurately predicted the HLA-A and HLA-B alleles for most subjects in the first cohort. Some IMGT-functional V segments, including TRBV6-2 and TRBV6-3, could not be told apart with the 87-base-pair reads, so those segments were excluded. In a later genetic analysis, a missense DCLRE1C variant was associated with V-gene and J-gene trimming of TCR beta chains, and the association was replicated in an independent cohort. Some 16 rarely observed V segments, including chromosome 9 orphons, were excluded from the earlier analysis of a few hundred of the donors because counts were too low. This cohort had only TCR beta chains sequenced, and the lack of alpha or paired-chain data limited which features could be detected. Compared with equally common non-associated chains, HLA-associated TCR beta chains in a later analysis were more clonally expanded and had lower generation probabilities. Most TCR sequences were seen in very few donors, while some public TCRs were found in many individuals. A cluster of highly shared sequence variants was judged likely to represent a technical artifact of the sequencing pipeline. CMV serostatus was the only immune exposure information available for the cohort. Roughly uniform sequencing depth across donors was assumed in presence/absence analyses, although this assumption may not hold. In an earlier analysis of 587 of the donors, most TCR beta V segments appeared in productive rearrangements about 87% or about 30% of the time, broadly matching IMGT annotations. Several of the top co-occurrence clusters appeared to be linked to parvovirus B19, influenza, CMV and Epstein-Barr virus, according to a later analysis. In vitro tests confirmed that a few of the cytomegalovirus-associated TCR beta chains recognize cytomegalovirus antigens. According to a later analysis, TCR association rates differed among HLA loci, with DRB1 alleles showing the most associated TCRs and HLA-C alleles showing the fewest.

The cohort comprised under 700 healthy bone marrow donors. At the time of sampling, all cohort members were nominally healthy, though unrecorded immune exposures were likely present. The donor was CMV seronegative and was included in the group of a few hundred seronegative cohort members. A peripheral blood sample was collected from each donor, and TCR beta sequencing was performed on peripheral blood mononuclear cells. Genomic DNA was extracted from the blood cell samples with the Qiagen DNeasy Blood Extraction Kit. Comments on this clone: The antigen it binds to is not known. Qualities for individual bases were not recorded, and no much larger clone is one base off.

Library construction relied on the immunoSEQ multiplex PCR assay. For the multiplex PCR, a mixture combining 60 forward primers for TCR Vbeta segments and 13 reverse primers for TCR Jbeta segments was used. Amplification of the CDR3 region of rearranged TCR beta genes was performed with a multiplex PCR assay on genomic DNA. On the Illumina HiSeq System, the amplified TCR beta libraries were sequenced as 87-base-pair reads. In the paper's pipeline: A later analysis counted about 80 million unique TCR beta chains across the 650 to 700 repertoires, and roughly 10 million of these chains were shared by at least two donors. To remove PCR and sequencing errors, raw reads were error-corrected and collapsed into unique sequences using a nearest-neighbor algorithm that merged closely related sequences. Alignment of CDR3 sequences to IMGT reference sequences was used to assign V, D and J gene segments. For a sequence to be retained, a match of at least six nucleotides to both a V gene segment and a J gene segment was required. Rearrangements were classified as productive when the CDR3 lacked stop codons and remained in frame with V and J, and all other rearrangements were classified as non-productive. Following IMGT convention, CDR3 was defined as the stretch from the second conserved V-encoded cysteine up to the conserved J-encoded phenylalanine. The earlier analysis of roughly 590 of the donors excluded any sequence lacking an unambiguous match to a single V gene segment. In an earlier analysis of 500 to 750 of the donors, V segments were called functional above 56.7% productive rearrangements and were called segregating when the between-donor standard deviation exceeded 5%. To diagnose cytomegalovirus status from the catalog of TCR beta chain sequences, a statistical classification framework was built. A later analysis assigned V and J genes by comparing TCR nucleotide sequences with IMGT/GENE-DB human TR gene sequences. A later analysis assigned CDR3 sequences and most-parsimonious VDJ recombination scenarios with the TCRdist pipeline. A later analysis defined each TCR beta chain by its CDR3 amino acid sequence plus V-gene family, and excluded reads lacking a unique V-gene family. To address suspected cross-contamination and a sequencing artifact, a later analysis removed 450 to 700 highly shared, low-generation-probability nucleotide sequences. For each public chain, a later analysis derived a clonal expansion index from normalized ranks of inferred template counts within each repertoire. Generation probabilities in a later analysis came from a VDJ recombination model fitted to out-of-frame rearrangements, and those results were checked against IGoR. In a later analysis, TCR-TCR, TCR-HLA and TCR-CMV co-occurrence was scored with hypergeometric tests, and a repertoire-size bias correction was applied to TCR pairs. In a later analysis, false discovery rates were estimated by permuting HLA or CMV assignments 20 times. In a later analysis, co-occurring TCRs were grouped using DBSCAN, with TCRdist sequence similarity added in when clustering inside HLA-allele-positive subsets. Co-occurrence clustering excluded repertoires with fewer than 30,000 or more than 120,000 public chains, plus five with anomalous nucleotide sharing. In its TCRdb copy, this immuneACCESS table keeps in-frame sequences only and misses some clones. Where compared with another copy, unresolved V genes explain less than half of these, and the others have no known cause. The V and J calls and the clone size are those of that table, but D and trimming were determined from the DNA. Here the sample has under 40,000 clones; roughly 81% occur a single time. The top ten clonotypes cover 7.5% to 10% of the sample.

The germline V gene specifies SQVTM as CDR1 and ANQGSEA as CDR2. Trimming leaves V shorter by 2 bases and J shorter by 5 bases, with the junction holding 4 bases beyond the gene matches. The cysteine opens and the phenylalanine closes a CDR3 of 13 amino acids. The entry retains the CDR3 DNA only, 39 bases that are in frame from base 1. The TCR sequence derives from a woman aged 35 to 49 in good health and CMV-seronegative. The chain joins TRBV29-1 to TRBJ2-5; a stretch of 8 junction bases matches TRBD1. The sequencing input was PBMCs. This receptor carries the CDR3 CSVEQGAVETQYF. The nucleotide sequence is given as TGCAGCGTTGAACAGGGGGCTGTGGAGACCCAGTACTTC.